This TCR beta chain came from a study of T cell repertoires in cytomegalovirus infection. On the study more broadly: Peptides in the study included HLA-C-restricted and HLA-B-restricted CMV epitopes. It can be stated that public TCR beta signatures indicated CMV infection as well as a matching HLA type.

Details on this clonotype: Its antigen is not known.

TCRdb itself ran the reads through MiXCR, one entry per CDR3 protein. This sample has roughly 220,000 distinct CDR3 sequences, with approximately 38% found just once. Per germline, CDR1 LNHDA and CDR2 SQIVND (reference sequence). Trimming stripped 7 bases from V and 0 bases from J, with 13 bases between. This CDR3 has 15 amino acids. Findings of the study overall: The ex vivo response was dominated by HLA-C-restricted CMV-specific TCR beta clonotypes.

Sequences were derived from CD8+ T cells from cultured PBMCs, sampled from culture after CMV antigen stimulation. The chain joins TRBV19 to TRBJ1-5, with D uncertain. This TCR was recovered from a human donor in good health (CMV status not recorded). Some clones in this sample may be carry-over from other donors' samples. Here the CDR3 reads CASIGGLSSNQPQHF. For the CDR3, the DNA is TGTGCCAGTATAGGAGGGTTAAGTAGCAATCAGCCCCAGCATTTT.